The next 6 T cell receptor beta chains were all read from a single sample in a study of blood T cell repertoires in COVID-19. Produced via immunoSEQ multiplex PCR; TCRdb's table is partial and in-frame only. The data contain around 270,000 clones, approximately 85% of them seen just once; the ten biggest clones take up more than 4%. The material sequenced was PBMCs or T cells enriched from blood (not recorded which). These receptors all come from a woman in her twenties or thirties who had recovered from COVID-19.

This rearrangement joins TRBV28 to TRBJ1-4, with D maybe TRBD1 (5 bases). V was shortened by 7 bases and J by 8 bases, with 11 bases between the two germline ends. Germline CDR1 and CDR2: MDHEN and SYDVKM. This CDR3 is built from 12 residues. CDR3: CASKGLTEKLFF. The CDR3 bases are TGTGCCAGCAAGGGGCTAACAGAAAAACTGTTTTTT.

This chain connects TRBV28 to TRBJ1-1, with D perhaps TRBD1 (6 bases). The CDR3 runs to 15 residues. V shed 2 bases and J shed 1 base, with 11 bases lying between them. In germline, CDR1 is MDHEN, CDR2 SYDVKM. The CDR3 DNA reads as TGTGCCAGCAGTTTACCAGGGGAGGGGAACACTGAAGCTTTCTTT. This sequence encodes CASSLPGEGNTEAFF.

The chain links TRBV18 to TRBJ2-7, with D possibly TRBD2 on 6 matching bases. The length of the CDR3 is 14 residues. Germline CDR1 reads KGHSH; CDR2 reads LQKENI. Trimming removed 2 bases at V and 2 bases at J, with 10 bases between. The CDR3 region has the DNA TGTGCCAGCTCACCAGGGAGGATTACCTACGAGCAGTACTTC. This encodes CASSPGRITYEQYF.

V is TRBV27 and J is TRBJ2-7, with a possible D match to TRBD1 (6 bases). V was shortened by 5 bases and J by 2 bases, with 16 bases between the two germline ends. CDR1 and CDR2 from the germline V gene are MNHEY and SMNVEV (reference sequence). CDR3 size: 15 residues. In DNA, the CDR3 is TGTGCCAGCAGTGGCGGACAGTTAACTACCTACGAGCAGTACTTC. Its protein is CASSGGQLTTYEQYF.

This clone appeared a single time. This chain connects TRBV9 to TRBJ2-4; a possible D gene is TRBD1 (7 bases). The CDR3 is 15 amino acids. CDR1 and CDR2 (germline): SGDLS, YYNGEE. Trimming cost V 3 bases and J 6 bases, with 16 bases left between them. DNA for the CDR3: TGTGCCAGCAGCGAAGGAGGGGGCCGAGGAAACATTCAGTACTTC. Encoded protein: CASSEGGGRGNIQYF.

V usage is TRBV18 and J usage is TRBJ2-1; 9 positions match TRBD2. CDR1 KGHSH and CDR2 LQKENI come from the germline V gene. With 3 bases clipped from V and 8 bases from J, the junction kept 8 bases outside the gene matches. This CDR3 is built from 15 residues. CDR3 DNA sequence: TGTGCCAGCTCACCGCTGGTAGCGGGAGCCTATGAGCAGTTCTTC. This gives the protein CASSPLVAGAYEQFF. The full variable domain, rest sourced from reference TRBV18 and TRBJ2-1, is NAGVMQNPRHLVRRRGQEARLRCSPMKGHSHVYWYRQLPEEGLKFMVYLQKENIIDESGMPKERFSAEFPKEGPSILRIQQVVRGDSAAYFCASSPLVAGAYEQFFGPGTRLTVL.